Below are 24 T cell receptor beta chains sequenced from a single sample in a study of response to subunit inactivated influenza vaccine (dated by TCRdb to the late 2010s). The library was built by means of RT-PCR. TCRdb lists the instrument as Illumina HiSeq 2500. The public reads were reprocessed in TCRdb via fastp at Q25 and MiXCR, keeping in-frame beta chains. Entries are consolidated by CDR3 protein sequence, retaining the most common genes and DNA. The sample data list 450,000 to 500,000 distinct CDR3 sequences, and over 9.5% of these were observed just once. The ten largest make up around 12% of the sample. Read against the paper, the sample's time point label means: 45 days after influenza vaccine administration. The sample was PBMCs from blood, taken about 40 days after vaccination. Receptor source: a man aged 45-65 years who received an inactivated influenza vaccine. Donor details come from another sample of the same person, matched by shared clones.

V usage is TRBV3-1 and J usage is TRBJ2-5; 7 nucleotides align to TRBD1. Germline values: CDR1 LGHDT, CDR2 YNNKEL (reference sequence). V shed 3 bases, J shed 5 bases, and the junction held 9 bases outside the gene matches. CDR3 length: 15 amino acids. This CDR3 reads CASSHVTTGEETQYF. In nucleotides, the CDR3 is TGTGCCAGCAGCCACGTTACCACAGGGGAGGAGACCCAGTACTTC.

This clonotype turned up a few times. The chain joins TRBV20-1 to TRBJ2-2; 9 nucleotides align to TRBD2. There are 18 residues in the CDR3. Germline assignment: CDR1 DFQATT and CDR2 SNEGSKA (reference sequence). V lost 6 bases to trimming and J lost 5 bases; unmatched junction nucleotides: 19. The CDR3 DNA reads TGCAGTGCCTTAGGAGCTAGCGGGACGGGTGGGTTGACCGGGGAGCTGTTTTTT. This sequence encodes CSALGASGTGGLTGELFF.

In this sample, this clonotype turned up many times. The chain carries TRBV7-9 and TRBJ2-1; no definite D call. Germline values: CDR1 SEHNR, CDR2 FQNEAQ (reference sequence). Between the trimmed V and J ends, which lost 4 bases and 8 bases, there was a span of 9 bases. The length of the CDR3 is 12 residues. Here the CDR3 DNA reads TGTGCCAGCAGCTCCATTGGGTATGAGCAGTTCTTC. It is translated as CASSSIGYEQFF.

This clonotype has a count of ten or more. V usage is TRBV20-1 and J usage is TRBJ2-7; 11 bases line up with TRBD2. The CDR3 has 15 amino acids. Trimming cost V 4 bases and J 0 bases; bases outside gene matches: 5. Per the germline V gene, CDR1 is DFQATT and CDR2 is SNEGSKA (reference sequence). CDR3 DNA: TGCAGTGCTATTAGCGGGAGGGACAGCTCCTACGAGCAGTACTTC. Translation gives CSAISGRDSSYEQYF.

This clonotype was counted between two and nine times. The V gene is TRBV20-1, the J gene TRBJ1-2, with TRBD1 identical over 11 bases. Germline CDR1 and CDR2: DFQATT and SNEGSKA (reference sequence). The CDR3 is 16 residues long. Trimming removed 0 bases from V and 8 bases from J; junction bases left unmatched: 11. For the CDR3, the DNA is TGCAGTGCTAGAGAACGAATAAGGGGACAGGGGGGCGGCTACACCTTC. It translates to CSARERIRGQGGGYTF.

This clonotype occurred many times. The chain recombines TRBV5-1 with TRBJ1-4; tentative D call: TRBD1 (6 bases). The V gene lost 0 bases and the J gene lost 8 bases, with 14 bases spanning the gap. CDR3 size: 15 residues. Germline-derived CDR1 and CDR2 are SGHRS and YFSETQ. Here the CDR3 reads CASSLEGGAFEKLFF. Written as DNA, the CDR3 is TGCGCCAGCAGCTTGGAGGGGGGGGCTTTCGAAAAACTGTTTTTT.

This clonotype was seen repeatedly, ten times or more. The chain joins TRBV5-1 to TRBJ2-6; D is ambiguous. This CDR3 comprises 15 residues. V gave up 0 bases and J gave up 0 bases, with 4 bases separating them. Germline CDR1 reads SGHRS; CDR2 reads YFSETQ. CDR3 sequence reads: CASSLDNSGANVLTF. The CDR3 coding sequence is TGCGCCAGCAGCTTGGACAACTCTGGGGCCAACGTCCTGACTTTC.

The chain joins TRBV28 to TRBJ2-2, with 13 nucleotides matching TRBD2. Germline V gene data show CDR1 as MDHEN and CDR2 as SYDVKM. The CDR3 is 16 amino acids. The ends lost 6 bases at V and 5 bases at J; junction bases unmatched: 6. In nucleotides, the CDR3 is TGTGCCAGCAGAACTAGCGGGAGGGCCCGGACCGGGGAGCTGTTTTTT. It is translated as CASRTSGRARTGELFF.

This CDR3 reads CATSDFRTSGSGTDTQYF. As DNA, the CDR3 is TGTGCCACCAGTGATTTTCGGACTAGCGGGAGTGGAACAGATACGCAGTATTTT. This chain joins TRBV24-1 and TRBJ2-3; TRBD2 aligns across 13 bases. Germline values: CDR1 KGHDR, CDR2 SFDVKD. CDR3 length: 18 amino acids. V lost 1 base to trimming and J lost 3 bases; unmatched junction nucleotides: 6.

This clonotype has more than one count but fewer than ten. The chain employs TRBV7-2 and TRBJ2-1; maybe TRBD1 (5 bases). Germline values: CDR1 SGHTA, CDR2 FQGNSA. Trimming pared 2 bases from V and 5 bases from J, leaving 13 bases between. The CDR3 contains 15 residues. CDR3 region: CASSLKRGYDNEQFF. As DNA, the CDR3 is TGTGCCAGCAGCTTAAAAAGGGGCTATGACAATGAGCAGTTCTTC.

In DNA, the CDR3 is TGTGCCAGCAACCCCGGGACAGCCTTTTTTGACGAGCAGTACTTC. This translates into CASNPGTAFFDEQYF. The gene calls are TRBV5-5 and TRBJ2-7; TRBD1 matches 7 bases. CDR1 and CDR2 (germline): SGHKS, YYEKEE (reference sequence). The CDR3 has 15 amino acids. After removal of 6 bases from V and 5 bases from J, the junction contained 14 bases not matched to a gene.

This clonotype was found many times. The rearrangement joins TRBV28 to TRBJ2-7, with 7 nucleotides matching TRBD2. This CDR3 has 13 residues. After removal of 6 bases from V and 2 bases from J, the junction contained 4 bases not matched to a gene. Per the germline V gene, CDR1 is MDHEN and CDR2 is SYDVKM. CDR3 in DNA: TGTGCCAGCAGCTTAGGGAGGGCCTACGAGCAGTACTTC. Its translation is CASSLGRAYEQYF.

Notes on this clonotype: Being one base from a much bigger clone, this may be a read error. The chain joins TRBV10-3 to TRBJ2-7, with D perhaps matching TRBD1 or TRBD2 (5 bases each). This CDR3 is built from 13 residues. Germline CDR1 reads ENHRY; CDR2 reads SYGVKD. The V and J ends lost 10 bases and 2 bases respectively, with 15 bases between them. The CDR3 spells CATLGTFTYEQYF. DNA of the CDR3: TGTGCCACCCTTGGGACGTTCACCTACGAGCAGTACTTC.

This clonotype was observed many times. This sequence joins TRBV7-6 and TRBJ2-1; 12 bases agree with TRBD2. With V trimmed by 5 bases and J by 7 bases, 6 bases remained unmatched. Germline CDR1 is SGHVS and CDR2 is FNYEAQ. The length of the CDR3 is 15 residues. The CDR3 DNA reads TGTGCCAGCAGCCCTACTAGCGGGGGGACAAATGAGCAGTTCTTC. Protein: CASSPTSGGTNEQFF.

This sequence joins TRBV9 and TRBJ2-1; a possible D gene is TRBD1 (6 bases). Trimming removed 4 bases from V and 4 bases from J, with 18 bases in between. CDR3 length equals 16 residues. Germline CDR1 and CDR2: SGDLS and YYNGEE. The CDR3 sequence is CASSPKTGTNYNEQFF. CDR3 nucleotides: TGTGCCAGCAGCCCGAAAACCGGGACAAATTACAATGAGCAGTTCTTC.

This clonotype was detected only a few times. V and J are TRBV4-1 and TRBJ2-2; the D call may be TRBD1 or TRBD2 (5 bases each). With 4 bases removed from V and 7 bases from J, the gap between germline ends came to 13 bases. The CDR3 totals 14 residues. Germline lookup yields CDR1 MGHRA and CDR2 YSYEKL. The DNA for the CDR3 is TGCGCCAGCAGCCGAGGGGCTGGGGGCGGGGAGCTGTTTTTT. Translation gives CASSRGAGGGELFF.

The chain carries TRBV9 and TRBJ2-1, with TRBD2 matching over 9 bases. Germline trimming cut 4 bases from V and 6 bases from J; bases unmatched to any gene: 5. The CDR3 covers 14 residues. Germline lookup yields CDR1 SGDLS and CDR2 YYNGEE. As DNA, the CDR3 is TGTGCCAGCAGCTTAGCGGGAGAAGCCAATGAGCAGTTCTTC. Protein sequence: CASSLAGEANEQFF. Together with reference TRBV9 and TRBJ2-1, the CDR3 gives the full variable domain: DSGVTQTPKHLITATGQRVTLRCSPRSGDLSVYWYQQSLDQGLQFLIQYYNGEERAKGNILERFSAQQFPDLHSELNLSSLELGDSALYFCASSLAGEANEQFFGPGTRLTVL.

The CDR3 here is CASSFGLSTDTQYF. CDR3 in DNA: TGTGCCAGCAGTTTCGGGCTGAGCACAGATACGCAGTATTTT. The chain uses TRBV12-3 or TRBV12-4 and TRBJ2-3; the D is unclear. Between the trimmed V and J ends, which lost 3 bases and 0 bases, there was a span of 7 bases. This CDR3 spans 14 amino acids.

The chain carries TRBV20-1 and TRBJ2-7; 10 bases are shared with TRBD2. J was trimmed by 5 bases and V by 3 bases; bases with no gene match: 13. CDR1 and CDR2 from the germline V gene are DFQATT and SNEGSKA (reference sequence). The CDR3 loop spans 16 amino acids. CDR3 DNA sequence: TGCAGTGCTAGTCGTGCACCGGGACTAGCGTCCGACGAGCAGTACTTC. This sequence encodes CSASRAPGLASDEQYF.

With respect to this clonotype: Compared with germline, one end of the junction differs, possibly owing to a read error. This chain links TRBV20-1 with TRBJ2-5, with 7 bases identical to TRBD2. CDR1 is DFQATT and CDR2 is SNEGSKA in the germline V gene (reference sequence). CDR3 length: 13 amino acids. The CDR3 DNA reads as TGCAGCGCTAGGGACTACCTGGTGGAGACCCAGTACTTC. It yields the protein CSARDYLVETQYF.

There are a few counts of this clonotype. This sequence joins TRBV4-1 and TRBJ2-5; D remains unclear. The CDR3 covers 13 residues. Trimming took off 1 base at V and 3 bases at J, with 6 bases between the two ends. Germline values: CDR1 MGHRA, CDR2 YSYEKL. The CDR3 reads CASSQVLKETQYF. The CDR3 DNA reads TGCGCCAGCAGCCAAGTCCTGAAAGAGACCCAGTACTTC.

This clonotype was recorded at least ten times. This chain uses TRBV7-6 with TRBJ2-5, with D unclear. The CDR3 is 14 residues long. CDR1 is SGHVS and CDR2 is FNYEAQ in the germline V gene. V was trimmed by 0 bases and J by 4 bases, leaving 9 bases between them. The CDR3, as DNA: TGTGCCAGCAGCTTAGCAGGGCGCGGAGAGACCCAGTACTTC. As protein: CASSLAGRGETQYF.

This chain links TRBV20-1 with TRBJ2-1, with a possible D match to TRBD2 (6 bases). The CDR3 has 15 amino acids. CDR1 is DFQATT and CDR2 is SNEGSKA in the germline V gene (reference sequence). Trimming removed 8 bases at V and 0 bases at J, with 17 bases between. CDR3 in amino acids: CSNPTRGSSYNEQFF. The CDR3 DNA is TGCAGTAACCCTACCCGGGGGAGCTCCTACAATGAGCAGTTCTTC.

This clonotype was observed at least ten times. The rearrangement joins TRBV7-8 to TRBJ2-5, with TRBD2 matching 11 bases. The CDR3 sequence is 16 residues long. The V and J ends lost 3 bases and 1 base, in that order; junction bases with no gene match: 4. Germline loops: CDR1 SGHVS, CDR2 FQNEAQ. CDR3 coding DNA: TGTGCCAGCAGCTTCGTCACTAGCGGGAGCCAAGAGACCCAGTACTTC. Its translation is CASSFVTSGSQETQYF.